This passage covers 2 T cell receptor beta chains from one sample sequenced in a study of early T cells in non-severe SARS-CoV-2 infection. One entry per CDR3 protein, called by TCRdb with MiXCR from the 5' RACE reads. The table has approximately 77,000 distinct CDR3 sequences, 4.5% to 6% seen once. This material consisted of whole blood, taken at baseline. Receptors originate from an adult who was a healthcare worker with PCR-confirmed SARS-CoV-2 infection or an uninfected control (not recorded which).

The J gene is TRBJ2-3, the V gene TRBV9; a possible D gene is TRBD2 (6 bases). CDR1 and CDR2 (germline): SGDLS, YYNGEE. Between the trimmed V and J ends, which lost 0 bases and 0 bases, there was a span of 11 bases. This CDR3 region has 16 residues. Written as DNA, the CDR3 is TGTGCCAGCAGCGTAGAGGCGGGGCTAAGCACAGATACGCAGTATTTT. Translated: CASSVEAGLSTDTQYF.

To note about this clonotype: With a much larger clone just one base away, this may be a read error. The chain couples TRBV7-2 to TRBJ2-3, with D perhaps being TRBD1 or TRBD2 (5 bases each). Per germline, CDR1 SGHTA and CDR2 FQGNSA. The CDR3 totals 12 residues. V was cut by 3 bases and J by 6 bases, with 7 bases left in between. CDR3 sequence reads: CASSFEGDTQYF. In DNA form, the CDR3 reads TGTGCCAGCAGCTTTGAGGGGGATACGCAGTATTTT.